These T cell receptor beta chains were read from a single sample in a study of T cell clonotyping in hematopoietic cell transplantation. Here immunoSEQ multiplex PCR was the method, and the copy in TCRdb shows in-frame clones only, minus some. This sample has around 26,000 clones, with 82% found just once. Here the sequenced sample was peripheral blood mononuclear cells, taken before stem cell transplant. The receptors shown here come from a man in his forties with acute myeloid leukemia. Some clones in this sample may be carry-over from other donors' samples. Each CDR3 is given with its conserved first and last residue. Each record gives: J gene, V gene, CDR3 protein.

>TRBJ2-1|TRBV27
CASSPGTVNEQFF
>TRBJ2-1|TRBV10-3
CAISLGRSNYNEQFF
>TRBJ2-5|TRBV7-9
CASSLGGWGQETQYF
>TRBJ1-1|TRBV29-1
CSVRGQIRNTEAFF
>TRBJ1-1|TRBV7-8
CASSLYSTEAFF
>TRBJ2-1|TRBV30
CASRPAINEQFF
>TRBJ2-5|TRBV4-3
CASSQDPTGRVETQYF
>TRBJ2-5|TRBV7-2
CASSLAFGTTETQYF
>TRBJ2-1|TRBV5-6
CASSLDSLYNEQFF
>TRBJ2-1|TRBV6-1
CASSEVPRGEQFF